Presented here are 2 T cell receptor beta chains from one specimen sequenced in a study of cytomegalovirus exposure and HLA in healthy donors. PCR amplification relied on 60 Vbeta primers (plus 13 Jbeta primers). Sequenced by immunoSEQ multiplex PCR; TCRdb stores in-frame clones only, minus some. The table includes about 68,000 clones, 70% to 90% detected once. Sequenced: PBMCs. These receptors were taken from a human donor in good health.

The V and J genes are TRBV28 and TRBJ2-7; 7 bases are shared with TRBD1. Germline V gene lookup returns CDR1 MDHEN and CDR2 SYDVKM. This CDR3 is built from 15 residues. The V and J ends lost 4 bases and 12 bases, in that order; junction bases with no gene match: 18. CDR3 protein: CASSSPTGSRTRRYF. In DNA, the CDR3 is TGTGCCAGCAGTTCCCCGACAGGGTCCCGAACTAGACGGTACTTC.

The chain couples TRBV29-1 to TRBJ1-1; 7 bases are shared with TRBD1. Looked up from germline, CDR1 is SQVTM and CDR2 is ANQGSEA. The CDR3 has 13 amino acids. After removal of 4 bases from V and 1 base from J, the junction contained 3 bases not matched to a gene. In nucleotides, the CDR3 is TGCAGCGTTGGACAGGGCCCGAACACTGAAGCTTTCTTT. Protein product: CSVGQGPNTEAFF.